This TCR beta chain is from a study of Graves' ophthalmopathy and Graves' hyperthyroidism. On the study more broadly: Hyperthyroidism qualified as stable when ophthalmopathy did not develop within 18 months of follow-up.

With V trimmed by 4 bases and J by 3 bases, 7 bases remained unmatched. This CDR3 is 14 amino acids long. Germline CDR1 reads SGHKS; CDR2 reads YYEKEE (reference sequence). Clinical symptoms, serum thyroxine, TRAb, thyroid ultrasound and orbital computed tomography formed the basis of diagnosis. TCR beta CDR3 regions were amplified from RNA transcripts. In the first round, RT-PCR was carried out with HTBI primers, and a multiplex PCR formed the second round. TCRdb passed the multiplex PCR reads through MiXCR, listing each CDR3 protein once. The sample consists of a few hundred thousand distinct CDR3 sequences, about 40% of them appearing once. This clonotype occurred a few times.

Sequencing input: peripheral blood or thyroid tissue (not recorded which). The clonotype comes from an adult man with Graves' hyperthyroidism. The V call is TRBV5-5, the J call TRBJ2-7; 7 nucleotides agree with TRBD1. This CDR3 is CASSPTGIVYEQYF. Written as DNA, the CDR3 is TGTGCCAGCAGCCCGACAGGGATAGTCTACGAGCAGTACTTC.